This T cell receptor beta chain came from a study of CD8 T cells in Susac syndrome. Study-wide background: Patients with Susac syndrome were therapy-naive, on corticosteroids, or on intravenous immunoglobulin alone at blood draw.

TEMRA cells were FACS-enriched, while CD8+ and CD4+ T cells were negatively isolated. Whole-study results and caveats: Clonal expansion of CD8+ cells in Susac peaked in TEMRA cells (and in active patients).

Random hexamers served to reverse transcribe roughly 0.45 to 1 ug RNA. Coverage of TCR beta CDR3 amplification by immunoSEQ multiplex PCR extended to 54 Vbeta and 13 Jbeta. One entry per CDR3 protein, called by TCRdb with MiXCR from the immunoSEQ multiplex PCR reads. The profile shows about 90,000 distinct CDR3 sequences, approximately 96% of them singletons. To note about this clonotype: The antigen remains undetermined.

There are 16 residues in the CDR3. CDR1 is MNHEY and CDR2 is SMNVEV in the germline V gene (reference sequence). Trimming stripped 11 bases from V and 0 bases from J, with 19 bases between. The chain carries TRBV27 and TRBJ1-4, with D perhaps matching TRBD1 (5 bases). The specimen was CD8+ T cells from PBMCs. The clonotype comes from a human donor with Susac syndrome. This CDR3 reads CAVSRSRGATNEKLFF. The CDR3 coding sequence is TGTGCCGTGAGCCGCTCGAGGGGAGCAACTAATGAAAAACTGTTTTTT.